These 14 T cell receptor beta chains were all obtained from the same sample, sequenced in a study of cytotoxic CD8 clonotypes in ibrutinib-treated CLL. Using immunoSEQ multiplex PCR, the repertoire was profiled, and TCRdb retains in-frame clones only, with some absent. The data contain hundreds of thousands of clones, about 80% of them singletons. Sample: PBMCs, taken before ibrutinib treatment. The source is a human donor with chronic lymphocytic leukemia.

V and J are TRBV11-3 and TRBJ2-2; the match to TRBD1 covers 8 bases. Looked up from germline, CDR1 is SGHNT and CDR2 is YENEEA. With V trimmed by 3 bases and J by 0 bases, 9 bases remained unmatched. CDR3 size: 18 residues. In DNA, the CDR3 is TGTGCCAGCAGCTTCGGGACAGGCATGGGCTCGAACACCGGGGAGCTGTTTTTT. Protein sequence: CASSFGTGMGSNTGELFF.

The chain carries TRBV5-6 and TRBJ1-5; the match to TRBD1 covers 7 bases. CDR3 length: 12 amino acids. With V trimmed by 6 bases and J by 4 bases, 1 base remained unmatched. Germline loops: CDR1 SGHDT, CDR2 YYEEEE. The CDR3 DNA is TGTGCCAGCACCAGGGGGAATCAGCCCCAGCATTTT. Translating gives CASTRGNQPQHF.

This clone was seen only a few times. V and J are TRBV7-6 and TRBJ1-2; D is undetermined. Germline assignment: CDR1 SGHVS and CDR2 FNYEAQ. CDR3 length: 13 residues. V shed 4 bases and J shed 5 bases, with 11 bases lying between them. CDR3 in amino acids: CASSSGVGYGYTF. DNA of the CDR3: TGTGCCAGCAGCTCCGGCGTCGGGTATGGCTACACCTTC.

The table lists this clone with many counts. The V call is TRBV4-1, the J call TRBJ1-2; 9 bases match TRBD1. With V trimmed by 2 bases and J by 4 bases, 8 bases remained unmatched. CDR1 is MGHRA, CDR2 YSYEKL, per germline. The CDR3 consists of 16 residues. The CDR3 reads CASSQILQGAFYGYTF. The CDR3 region has the DNA TGCGCCAGCAGCCAAATCTTACAGGGGGCTTTCTATGGCTACACCTTC.

V usage is TRBV20-1 and J usage is TRBJ2-7, with D possibly matching TRBD1 (5 bases). The germline gives CDR1 DFQATT, CDR2 SNEGSKA (reference sequence). V lost 5 bases and J lost 4, with 9 bases in between. The CDR3 length is 11 residues. The CDR3 DNA reads TGCAGTGCTTCCAGGGTGTACGAGCAGTACTTC. It is translated as CSASRVYEQYF.

The rearrangement joins TRBV5-6 to TRBJ2-7; no clear D gene. Germline CDR1 is SGHDT and CDR2 is YYEEEE. Between the trimmed V and J ends, which lost 0 bases and 4 bases, there was a span of 11 bases. The CDR3 extends over 14 amino acids. The CDR3 sequence is CASSLVLRNYEQYF. CDR3 bases: TGTGCCAGCAGCTTGGTCCTTAGGAATTACGAGCAGTACTTC.

The rearrangement joins TRBV5-6 to TRBJ2-3, with D possibly TRBD1 on 6 matching bases. V gave up 2 bases and J gave up 3 bases, with 7 bases separating them. Germline assignment: CDR1 SGHDT and CDR2 YYEEEE. This CDR3 contains 13 residues. CDR3 sequence (DNA): TGTGCCAGCAGCTTAGACAGGACAGATACGCAGTATTTT. Protein product: CASSLDRTDTQYF.

The rearrangement uses TRBV12-2 and TRBJ2-7; the table's D call TRBD2 went unverified against the DNA. TRBV12-2 is reported as a pseudogene. The CDR3 spans 19 residues. The CDR3 nucleotides read TGTGCAAGTCGCTTAGGTCTTCTACCATTAGCGGGAGGGCCGAGGGAGCAGTACTTC. Amino acid sequence: CASRLGLLPLAGGPREQYF.

The chain is built from TRBV15 and TRBJ2-7; 8 bases align to TRBD1. The CDR3 has 13 amino acids. With 6 bases clipped from V and 5 bases from J, the junction kept 6 bases outside the gene matches. Germline CDR1 reads LNHNV; CDR2 reads YYDKDF (reference sequence). DNA for the CDR3: TGTGCCACCAGAAGGACAGGGCGCCACGAGCAGTACTTC. This sequence encodes CATRRTGRHEQYF. Supplemented by reference TRBV15 and TRBJ2-7, the full variable domain reads DAMVIQNPRYQVTQFGKPVTLSCSQTLNHNVMYWYQQKSSQAPKLLFHYYDKDFNNEADTPDNFQSRRPNTSFCFLDIRSPGLGDTAMYLCATRRTGRHEQYFGPGTRLTVT.

This sequence joins TRBV7-6 and TRBJ2-1; 8 bases are shared with TRBD2. This CDR3 spans 16 amino acids. After removal of 4 bases from V and 4 bases from J, the junction contained 9 bases not matched to a gene. The germline V gene has CDR1 SGHVS and CDR2 FNYEAQ. This CDR3 reads CASSSRSLADYNEQFF. DNA of the CDR3: TGTGCCAGCAGCTCGAGGTCACTAGCGGATTACAATGAGCAGTTCTTC.

The V call is TRBV30, the J call TRBJ2-7; D gene unclear. The CDR3 extends over 12 amino acids. CDR1 is GTSNPN and CDR2 is SVGIG in the germline V gene (reference sequence). V was shortened by 2 bases and J by 7 bases, with 12 bases between the two germline ends. For the CDR3, the DNA is TGTGCCTGGAGTTCCCATCTTTTAGAGCAGTACTTC. Its protein product is CAWSSHLLEQYF. Based on the CDR3 plus reference TRBV30 and TRBJ2-7, the full variable domain is SQTIHQWPATLVQPVGSPLSLECTVEGTSNPNLYWYRQAAGRGLQLLFYSVGIGQISSEVPQNLSASRPQDRQFILSSKKLLLSDSGFYLCAWSSHLLEQYFGPGTRLTVT.

The V and J genes are TRBV15 and TRBJ2-2; no firm D call. Trimming pared 3 bases from V and 4 bases from J, leaving 3 bases between. Germline loops: CDR1 LNHNV, CDR2 YYDKDF (reference sequence). The CDR3 covers 12 residues. CDR3 nucleotides: TGTGCCACCAGCAGGACCACCGGGGAGCTGTTTTTT. Its translation is CATSRTTGELFF.

The chain employs TRBV30 and TRBJ2-2; D possibly uses TRBD1 or TRBD2 (5 bases each). The CDR3 sequence is 16 residues long. Germline V gene lookup returns CDR1 GTSNPN and CDR2 SVGIG (reference sequence). DNA for the CDR3: TGTGCTGTATTAGGGACCCGAGATGAAATCACCGGGGAGCTGTTTTTT. This sequence encodes CAVLGTRDEITGELFF.

The chain recombines TRBV2 with TRBJ1-5; the match to TRBD1 covers 7 bases. The junction had 7 bases not matched to a gene; V was cut back by 7 bases and J by 1 base. Germline V gene sequence: CDR1 SNHLY, CDR2 FYNNEI. CDR3 length equals 15 residues. CDR3 bases: TGTGCCAGCAAGACAGGGAGTCTGAGCAATCAGCCCCAGCATTTT. As protein: CASKTGSLSNQPQHF.